The T cell receptor (beta chain) described here comes from a study of blood T cell repertoires in COVID-19. Study-wide background: The analysed material was cDNA or gDNA that came from T cells, B-cell-depleted T cells, or PBMCs.

Categorization into cohorts depended on clinical history that participants reported. Before being deemed recovered, Cohort 3 donors had two negative PCRs, clearance, or symptom resolution. Germline V gene lookup returns CDR1 MDHEN and CDR2 SYDVKM. With V trimmed by 7 bases and J by 3 bases, 5 bases remained unmatched. CDR3 length: 13 residues. Study processing details: Using reference gene primer amplification, nucleated cell counts were estimated. The data were produced by immunoSEQ multiplex PCR, yet TCRdb's version contains in-frame clones alone and is incomplete. V and J calls and clone size are copied from that table; D and trimming were computed from the DNA. This table has 150,000 to 200,000 clones, about 91% appearing once.

The sequence came from a woman between 18 and 29 years old who had recovered from COVID-19. V gene TRBV28 combines with J gene TRBJ2-5, with 7 bases fitting TRBD1. The sample taken for sequencing was PBMCs or T cells enriched from blood (not recorded which). In DNA form, the CDR3 reads TGTGCCAGCACCTCAGGGGGAGAAGAGACCCAGTACTTC. It is translated as CASTSGGEETQYF.